This T cell receptor (beta chain) is from a study of regulatory T cells in long-lasting Graves disease (dated by TCRdb to about 2021). Regarding the research as a whole: In the newly diagnosed Graves' disease group, patients had been taking antithyroid drugs for less than 3 months. The study was conducted in China and was registered as a clinical trial. A total of 33 samples underwent TCR sequencing, from some 13 patients with persistent Graves' disease and 20 patients with newly diagnosed Graves' disease. Patients with persistent Graves' disease were compared with patients with newly diagnosed Graves' disease using TCR sequencing and RNA sequencing of peripheral blood.

The meaning of the sample's time point label: newly diagnosed GD, antithyroid drugs for less than 3 months. For both TCR sequencing and RNA sequencing, RNA was extracted from PBMCs in TRIzol. The diagnosis of Graves' disease followed American Thyroid Association guidelines. Patients for the study were recruited at an endocrinology department in Xi'an, China. Each patient gave 9 to 10 milliliters of peripheral blood, collected in an EDTA anticoagulant tube. Ficoll Paque Plus density gradient separation was used to isolate PBMCs, and no further T cell sorting was done. RNA quality was checked with an Agilent 2100 Bioanalyzer and agarose gel, and concentration with a NanoDrop 2000. A distance of 16 bases separates the germline ends of V and J, which lose 8 bases and 6 bases respectively. Taken from cysteine to phenylalanine, the CDR3 has 13 residues. Of all the DNA, just the CDR3 is kept, 39 bases in frame from base 1. CDR1 and CDR2 (KGHSH, LQKENI) derive from the germline V gene.

As to this clonotype: Which antigen it targets is not known. No base qualities exist here, and no much larger clone lies one base off it.

Preparation of the library involved multiplex PCR. Instrument on record: Illumina HiSeq 4000. iRepertoire HTBI primers and Arm-PCR amplification of CDR3 regions were used to construct TCR beta libraries. Gel purification was performed on PCR products prior to sequencing. The authors' pipeline ran thus. Gene usage analysis of CDR3 amino acid clonotypes used the approximately 62 TRBV and more than 13 TRBJ segments found across samples. Filtered high-quality paired reads were merged into contigs using COPE and FqMerger. BLAST was used to align contigs to the IMGT TRBV, TRBD and TRBJ reference genes, and CDR3 was defined following IMGT. Highly expanded clones were defined as clonotypes with a frequency above 0.1%. Repertoire diversity was measured by Shannon entropy, and V-J evenness by the Gini coefficient. A clonotype was considered public if more than one individual shared it. TCRdb reran the public reads through fastp at Q25 and MiXCR, keeping productive beta chains. Each entry merges the rows of one CDR3 protein and shows their most common DNA and genes. None of the V and J calls come from the authors' own analysis; TCRdb made them. This sample lists roughly 610,000 distinct CDR3 sequences; roughly 15% were detected once. 18% of the sample is in the top ten clones.

Results the study describes overall, beyond this receptor: Persistent disease showed preferential use of TRBV28, TRBJ1-2 and TRBJ2-5, whereas newly diagnosed disease favored TRBV20-1 and TRBJ2-1. Compared with newly diagnosed patients, persistent Graves' disease patients had lower TCR Shannon entropy and fewer highly expanded clones, which suggests clonal expansion. More public clonotypes were shared among persistent patients (under 3,000) than among newly diagnosed patients (966). Sequencing and analysis were limited to the TCR beta chain. Because the primary lesion, thyroid tissue, could not be accessed, the study looked at peripheral blood alone. As a limitation, the authors acknowledged that the small sample size may reduce accuracy.

In addition, the sample was reused for a study of T cells in Graves' hyperthyroidism and ophthalmopathy. The second study's paper adds: A patient counted as having stable Graves' hyperthyroidism if no progression to ophthalmopathy occurred over 18 months of follow-up. Hyperthyroidism patients were newly diagnosed, had a disease duration of under 2 months, and were aged 18 to 65 years. The study excluded patients with uncontrolled infections, other autoimmune diseases, pregnancy or lactation. Clinical symptoms, serum thyroxine and TRAb, thyroid ultrasound, and orbital computed tomography formed the basis for the diagnoses. A first-round RT-PCR of the TCR CDR3 used the HTBI primer set with the Qiagen OneStep RT-PCR kit. Most expanded thyroid clonotypes (frequency above 0.001) were also found in blood, which suggests that blood repertoires may mirror thyroid immune responses. Ophthalmopathy was separated from stable hyperthyroidism by a 13 V-J signature model, with approximately 85% sensitivity and about 81% specificity obtained in cross-validation and 80%/75% obtained in testing. In validation, the model predicted progression to ophthalmopathy with approximately 71% sensitivity and approximately 74% specificity, a median of 6.5 months before onset. To identify TCR V-J signatures that set the groups apart, the researchers used a discovery cohort of roughly 100 patients, made up of 40 to 45 with Graves' ophthalmopathy and 57 with stable Graves' hyperthyroidism. Prospective prediction of ophthalmopathy was tested in an independent validation cohort consisting of under 20 hyperthyroidism patients and over 15 patients who later progressed to ophthalmopathy. The roughly 90 discovery patients were divided at random into training and test sets in a 7:3 ratio. In addition, the study compared T-cell repertoires in thyroid tissue and in blood from roughly six Graves' hyperthyroidism patients. After sampling, hyperthyroidism patients received methimazole starting at 30 mg daily, and ophthalmopathy patients received high-dose intravenous methylprednisolone. Libraries were constructed in a second round of multiplex PCR, after which size selection and purification were performed. Libraries were sequenced paired-end with 100 bp reads on an Illumina HiSeq2000. Raw data were processed with SOAPnuke, discarding reads with adapters, uncalled bases, mean Phred below 15, or no exact constant-primer or identifier match. COPE v1.2.5 was used to merge the high-quality paired reads, and each unique nucleotide sequence was defined as a clonotype. MiTCR v1.1 was used to align the clonotypes against IMGT TRBV, TRBD and TRBJ reference segments. The analysis was restricted to V-J combinations with a frequency above 0.0001, which together covered just over 99% of the repertoires. A TCS score was defined as the ratio of F50 (clonal expansion) to E x V (chaos), with BLOSUM62-based TCRdist applied between CDR3 peptides within each V-J. Welch's t-statistics and random forest reduced just over 500 V-J features to roughly 13, which were used in a naive Bayes classifier (R e1071). Sample size was not statistically predetermined, and investigators were not blinded to group allocation. According to the paper, TCR Vbeta CDR3 sequencing was carried out on some 130 peripheral blood samples, which came from fewer than 50 ophthalmopathy, around 74 hyperthyroidism and approximately 17 progressor patients.

This chain joins TRBV18 to TRBJ1-1; a tentative D match to TRBD1 spans 5 bases. This material consisted of peripheral blood mononuclear cells (PBMCs), taken at new diagnosis, from a patient treated with antithyroid drugs. This clonotype originated in a woman aged 30 to 39 with Graves disease. Donor details come from another sample of the same person, matched by shared clones. The sequenced DNA: TGTGCCAGCGGTACAGGCGGCGGGTCTGAAGCTTTCTTT. It translates to CASGTGGGSEAFF.